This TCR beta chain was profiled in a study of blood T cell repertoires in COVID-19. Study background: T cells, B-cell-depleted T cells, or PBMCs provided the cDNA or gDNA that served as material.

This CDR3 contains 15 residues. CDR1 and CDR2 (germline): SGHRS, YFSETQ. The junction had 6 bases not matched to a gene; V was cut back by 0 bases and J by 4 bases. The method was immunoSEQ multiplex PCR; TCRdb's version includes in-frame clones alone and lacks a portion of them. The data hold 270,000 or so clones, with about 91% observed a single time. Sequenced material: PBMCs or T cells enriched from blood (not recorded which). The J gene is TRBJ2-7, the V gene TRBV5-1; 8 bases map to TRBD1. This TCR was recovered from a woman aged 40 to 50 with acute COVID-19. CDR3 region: CASSLARTGSYEQYF. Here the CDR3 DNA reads TGCGCCAGCAGCTTGGCCCGGACAGGGAGTTACGAGCAGTACTTC.